The rows below give T cell receptor beta chains drawn from one sample of a study of blood T cells in healthy people across ages. TCRdb re-called the 5' RACE reads with MiXCR, one entry per CDR3 protein. The table lists roughly 720,000 distinct CDR3 sequences, 53% of them singletons. The sequenced sample consisted of blood. These receptors were taken from a man older than 75 in good health. Both conserved end residues are part of each CDR3. A D gene is named only where the DNA matches it firmly. For some rows the clone size is stated as once, few or many, or as a class when expanded; others skip it.

TRBJ1-5 | NA | TRBV20-1 | NA | TGCAGTGCTAGACCACGGTTCCTTAGCAATCAGCCCCAGCATTTT | CSARPRFLSNQPQHF
TRBJ2-3 | few | TRBV12-5 | NA | TGTGCTAGTGGATTGGGGGCCCTCGGCCCCAGATACGCGTATTTT | CASGLGALGPRYAYF
TRBJ2-1 | NA | TRBV7-3 | NA | TGTGCCAGCAGCCTCCGAGGGGGAATGGCAAATGAGCAGTTCTTC | CASSLRGGMANEQFF
TRBJ2-5 | few | TRBV20-1 | TRBD2 | TGCAGTGCTAGAGATCGGGTGCGGGGGGAGACCCAGTACTTC | CSARDRVRGETQYF
TRBJ2-5 | many | TRBV12-3/TRBV12-4 | NA | TGTGCCAGCAGTTTACGAGAGACCCAGTACTTC | CASSLRETQYF
TRBJ2-3 | NA | TRBV9 | TRBD1 | TGTGCCAGCAGCGTAGTGGGACAGGACCGCACAGATACGCAGTATTTT | CASSVVGQDRTDTQYF
TRBJ2-7 | NA | TRBV28 | NA | TGTGCCAGCAGTTTTAATCCCTACTACGAGCAGTACTTC | CASSFNPYYEQYF
TRBJ2-7 | few | TRBV20-1 | NA | TGCAGTGCTAGATTCCGCTACGAGCAGTACTTC | CSARFRYEQYF
TRBJ2-3 | NA | TRBV20-1 | NA | TGCAGTGCCCCGACGGCTAGCGCAGATACGCAGTATTTT | CSAPTASADTQYF
TRBJ2-4 | NA | TRBV28 | TRBD1 | TGTGCCAGCAGTCCCGGTACAGGGGGAAGCAAAAACATTCAGTACTTC | CASSPGTGGSKNIQYF
TRBJ2-3 | NA | TRBV5-1 | NA | TGCGCCAGCAGCCAAGGACTCCGCACAGATACGCAGTATTTT | CASSQGLRTDTQYF
TRBJ1-2 | once | TRBV12-3/TRBV12-4 | NA | TGTGCCAGCAGTTTTCGTGAGGGCTACACCTTC | CASSFREGYTF
TRBJ1-2 | few | TRBV27 | TRBD1 | TGTGCCAGCGGTTTCACAGGGGGCTATGGCTACACCTTC | CASGFTGGYGYTF
TRBJ1-2 | few | TRBV6-5 | NA | TGTGCCAGCAGTTACTCGGGGGCCTATGGCTACACCTTC | CASSYSGAYGYTF
TRBJ2-1 | once | TRBV2 | NA | TGTGCCAGCAGTGAAAATCTTTACAGGGCCAACAATGAGCAGTTCTTC | CASSENLYRANNEQFF
TRBJ2-7 | many | TRBV14 | NA | TGTGCCAGCAGCCATTCCGGGGGCTACGAGCAGTACTTC | CASSHSGGYEQYF
TRBJ2-5 | NA | TRBV14 | TRBD1 | TGTGCCAGCAGCCAGGACAGGGACCTTGGGACCCAGTACTTC | CASSQDRDLGTQYF
TRBJ1-1 | few | TRBV5-1 | NA | TGCGCCGCCTCTCGGGACGGAGGGTCGAACACTGAAGCTTTCTTT | CAASRDGGSNTEAFF
TRBJ2-2 | NA | TRBV28 | TRBD2 | TGTGCCAGCAGGGGAGCGGGAGGGCAAACCGGGGAGCTGTTTTTT | CASRGAGGQTGELFF
TRBJ1-6 | NA | TRBV5-1 | NA | TGCGCCAGCAGCTTGGGGGAGATCAATTCACCCCTCCACTTT | CASSLGEINSPLHF
TRBJ2-4 | NA | TRBV21-1 | NA | TGTTGCCCCTCCGGAACCCAGTACTTC | CCPSGTQYF
TRBJ2-1 | few | TRBV2 | NA | TGTGCCAGCAGTGCGAGCTACAATGAGCAGTTCTTC | CASSASYNEQFF
TRBJ2-1 | NA | TRBV24-1 | NA | TGTGCCACCAGTGAATTGGAGGGGGACTACAATGAGCAGTTCTTC | CATSELEGDYNEQFF
TRBJ2-3 | NA | TRBV7-2 | NA | TGTGCCAGCAGCTTCTCGGGGGTGGCAGATACGCAGTATTTT | CASSFSGVADTQYF
TRBJ1-2 | NA | TRBV27 | NA | TGTGCCAGCAGTCCGGTCTCGGGCTATGGCTACACCTTC | CASSPVSGYGYTF
TRBJ2-1 | NA | TRBV20-1 | NA | TGCAGTGCTAGGGACCTTCGCTACAATGAGCAGTTCTTC | CSARDLRYNEQFF
TRBJ1-4 | once | TRBV29-1 | NA | TGCAGCGTTTCAGTCGTGGGTGAAAAACTGTTTTTT | CSVSVVGEKLFF
TRBJ1-1 | NA | TRBV5-1 | TRBD1 | TGCGCCAGCAGCATGACAGGGTGGGACACTGAAGCTTTCTTT | CASSMTGWDTEAFF
TRBJ2-5 | NA | TRBV11-2 | TRBD2 | TGTGCCAGCAGCTTAGATCGTCCTAGCGGGGTCCAAGAGACCCAGTACTTC | CASSLDRPSGVQETQYF
TRBJ2-7 | NA | TRBV20-1 | TRBD2 | TGCAGTGCTACCGCGACTAGCGGGAGAGCCTACGAGCAGTACTTC | CSATATSGRAYEQYF
TRBJ2-6 | NA | TRBV29-1 | NA | TGCAGCGTCGAGATATCTGGGGCCAACGTCCTGACTTTC | CSVEISGANVLTF
TRBJ2-7 | NA | TRBV9 | NA | TGTGCCAGCAGCGTAGCCCTCTCCTACAATGAGCAGTACTTC | CASSVALSYNEQYF
TRBJ2-7 | once | TRBV3-1 | NA | TGTGCCAGCAGCCGAGGGTCAGACTACAAGCAGTACTTC | CASSRGSDYKQYF
TRBJ2-2 | NA | TRBV4-1 | NA | TGCGCCAGCAGCCAAGAGGGGCAGGGTCCCGGGGAGCTGTTTTTT | CASSQEGQGPGELFF
TRBJ2-7 | NA | TRBV7-6 | NA | TGTGCCAGCAGCCCCACAGCGGGCGGCTACGAGCAGTACTTC | CASSPTAGGYEQYF
TRBJ2-5 | NA | TRBV5-1 | NA | TGCGCCAGCAGCTTGAAGACCCAGTACTTC | CASSLKTQYF
TRBJ2-3 | many | TRBV5-1 | TRBD1 | TGCGCCAGCAGCTCACGACAGGGGCAACGCACAGATACGCAGTATTTT | CASSSRQGQRTDTQYF
TRBJ1-1 | few | TRBV24-1 | NA | TGTGCCACCAGTGTCACTACACTGACACCGAACACTGAAGCTTTCTTT | CATSVTTLTPNTEAFF
TRBJ2-1 | NA | TRBV28 | TRBD1 | TGTGCCAGCAGTTTATCGAGGGGGCAGGGGGAGTTCTTC | CASSLSRGQGEFF
TRBJ1-4 | NA | TRBV11-2 | TRBD1 | TGTGCCAGCAGCTCAACCCCCAGGTCCCCCGGGACAGGGAAAAACTATGAAAAACTGTTTTTT | CASSSTPRSPGTGKNYEKLFF
TRBJ2-6 | NA | TRBV10-3 | TRBD1 | TGTGCCATCAGTGATAGGGGGCCTTCCGATGGGGCCAACGTCCTGACTTTC | CAISDRGPSDGANVLTF
TRBJ2-7 | NA | TRBV7-6 | TRBD2 | TGTGCCAGCAGCGTCGGACTAGCGGGAGGGTCCTCCTACGAGCAGTACTTC | CASSVGLAGGSSYEQYF
TRBJ2-7 | NA | TRBV27 | NA | TGTGCCAGCAGCGCCCGGGCTAGGAGCTCCTACGAGCAGTACTTC | CASSARARSSYEQYF
TRBJ2-1 | once | TRBV5-1 | TRBD2 | TGCGCCAGCAGCCGGACTAGCGGGGGGCTTTACAATGAGCAGTTCTTC | CASSRTSGGLYNEQFF
TRBJ1-2 | NA | TRBV11-2 | TRBD1 | TGTGCCAGCAGCGCCCCGGGACAGAACTATGGCTACACCTTC | CASSAPGQNYGYTF
TRBJ1-1 | NA | TRBV20-1 | TRBD1 | TGCAGTGCTAGAGCTTCGCGGACAGGGGGCCGGAACACTGAAGCTTTCTTT | CSARASRTGGRNTEAFF
TRBJ2-1 | few | TRBV3-1 | NA | TGTGCCAGCAGCCAAGATCCACAGAATGAGCAGTTCTTC | CASSQDPQNEQFF
TRBJ2-4 | NA | TRBV5-4 | TRBD1 | TGTGCCAGCAGACCTGACAGGGGGAAGGGAGACATTCAGTACTTC | CASRPDRGKGDIQYF
TRBJ1-1 | few | TRBV20-1 | NA | TGCAGTGCTAGAGATAGGGGGGCCGGGGGGACTGAAGCTTTCTTT | CSARDRGAGGTEAFF
TRBJ2-3 | NA | TRBV6-6 | NA | TGTGCCAGCAGTTACTCCAAGGTGGAGGATACGCAGTATTTT | CASSYSKVEDTQYF
TRBJ2-1 | NA | TRBV20-1 | NA | TGCAGTGCTAGGGGGACGAGGGGTGAGCAGTTCTTC | CSARGTRGEQFF
TRBJ2-7 | many | TRBV28 | TRBD2 | TGTGCCAGCACCCGTTTAGCGGGATCCTACGAGCAGTACTTC | CASTRLAGSYEQYF
TRBJ2-3 | few | TRBV5-1 | TRBD1 | TGCGCCAGCAGCATGACAGGGGGCGAGGCAGATACGCAGTATTTT | CASSMTGGEADTQYF
TRBJ2-1 | NA | TRBV11-3 | NA | TGTGCCAGCAGCCCGACGACGGCCTCCTACGAGCAGTTCTTC | CASSPTTASYEQFF
TRBJ2-4 | few | TRBV4-1 | TRBD1 | TGCGCCAGCAGCCAAGGTGACAGGGGGCGCGGTCCCATTCAGTACTTC | CASSQGDRGRGPIQYF
TRBJ2-1 | NA | TRBV24-1 | NA | TGTACCACCTCCAAAACCCGGGATCGCCACAATGAGCAGTTCTTC | CTTSKTRDRHNEQFF
TRBJ2-1 | few | TRBV7-2 | NA | TGTGCCAGCAGCTCCGGACTAAGCGAATTCAATGAGCAGTTCTTC | CASSSGLSEFNEQFF